The 30 T cell receptor beta chains given below trace back to one sample, sequenced in a study of shared clonotypes between healthy human individuals. TCRdb's copy holds only in-frame clones and misses some; the assay was immunoSEQ multiplex PCR. This repertoire shows about 490,000 clones, about 78% found once; its top ten account for about 12%. The sequenced sample consisted of PBMCs. These receptors all come from a woman aged 40 to 50 in good health. Some clones in this sample may be carry-over from other donors' samples.

V gene TRBV4-2 combines with J gene TRBJ2-1, with TRBD2 matching 8 bases. The V and J ends lost 4 bases and 4 bases, in that order; junction bases with no gene match: 12. CDR1 and CDR2 (germline): LGHNA, YNFKEQ. There are 17 residues in the CDR3. The CDR3 DNA is TGTGCCAGCAGCCGCCTCGACTCTAGCGGGTATTACAATGAGCAGTTCTTC. The encoded protein is CASSRLDSSGYYNEQFF.

The chain couples TRBV6-1 to TRBJ2-7, with TRBD1 matching over 7 bases. The CDR3 has 14 amino acids. The germline gives CDR1 MNHNS, CDR2 SASEGT. After removal of 5 bases from V and 3 bases from J, the junction contained 7 bases not matched to a gene. The DNA for the CDR3 is TGTGCCAGCAGTCCCGGGACAGTGAACTACGAGCAGTACTTC. Its translation is CASSPGTVNYEQYF.

V usage is TRBV7-3 and J usage is TRBJ2-1; TRBD2 aligns across 11 bases. The CDR3 runs 18 residues. Per germline, CDR1 SGHTA and CDR2 FQGTGA. Unmatched junction bases numbered 9, after V lost 5 bases and J lost 0 bases. CDR3 loop: CASSPRTSGQGSYNEQFF. The CDR3 DNA reads as TGTGCCAGCAGCCCTCGGACTAGCGGGCAGGGCTCCTACAATGAGCAGTTCTTC.

This chain uses TRBV7-8 with TRBJ1-2; perhaps TRBD1 as D (6 bases). The CDR3 length is 13 residues. Deletions cut 2 bases from V and 7 bases from J, with 11 bases between. Per the germline V gene, CDR1 is SGHVS and CDR2 is FQNEAQ. CDR3 residues: CASSLQGPRGYTF. The CDR3, as DNA: TGTGCCAGCAGCTTACAGGGGCCACGTGGCTACACCTTC.

This chain connects TRBV27 to TRBJ2-3; TRBD2 matches at 10 bases. The CDR3 runs to 17 residues. V lost 6 bases to trimming and J lost 6 bases; unmatched junction nucleotides: 15. The germline V gene has CDR1 MNHEY and CDR2 SMNVEV (reference sequence). CDR3 in DNA: TGTGCCAGCAGCCCCTACGCGGTAGCGGGAGGTGGGGATACGCAGTATTTT. Its protein is CASSPYAVAGGGDTQYF.

The rearrangement joins TRBV29-1 to TRBJ1-4; 9 nucleotides match TRBD1. The CDR3 is made up of 13 amino acids. Trimming at V came to 6 bases and at J to 8 bases, leaving 7 bases not matched to a gene. Germline V CDR1 and CDR2: SQVTM, ANQGSEA. CDR3 DNA: TGCAGCGTGAGACAGGGGGGAGGAGAAAAACTGTTTTTT. It encodes CSVRQGGGEKLFF.

The gene calls are TRBV19 and TRBJ2-1; D unresolved. The CDR3 sequence is 16 residues long. Trimming removed 10 bases from V and 4 bases from J, with 23 bases in between. Germline CDR1 reads LNHDA; CDR2 reads SQIVND (reference sequence). The CDR3 bases are TGTGCCACCCCCCTCCCCTTTAAGGTCGGGTACAATGAGCAGTTCTTC. Protein sequence: CATPLPFKVGYNEQFF.

CDR3 sequence (DNA): TGTGCCAGCAGTTACTCCCGGACTAGCGGGAGGGATGAGCAGTTCTTC. Translating gives CASSYSRTSGRDEQFF. This chain uses TRBV6-6 with TRBJ2-1; 15 bases fit TRBD2. Per germline, CDR1 MNHNY and CDR2 SVGAGI (reference sequence). The trim removed 0 bases at V and 8 bases at J, leaving 2 bases unmatched. CDR3 size: 16 residues.

This sequence joins TRBV7-3 and TRBJ2-3; no reliable D call. Trimming removed 4 bases from V and 4 bases from J, with 9 bases in between. The CDR3 has 13 residues. CDR1 is SGHTA and CDR2 is FQGTGA in the germline V gene. This CDR3 is CASSWIGPDTQYF. The DNA of the CDR3 is TGTGCCAGCAGCTGGATCGGGCCAGATACGCAGTATTTT.

CDR3 protein: CATSRDPGRANEQYF. The CDR3 nucleotides read TGTGCCACCAGCAGAGACCCCGGGAGGGCCAACGAGCAGTACTTC. The rearrangement links TRBV15 to TRBJ2-7; TRBD2 aligns across 8 bases. The CDR3 is made up of 15 amino acids. Germline-derived CDR1 and CDR2 are LNHNV and YYDKDF (reference sequence). V lost 0 bases, J lost 5 bases, and 6 bases stayed unmatched.

V usage is TRBV30 and J usage is TRBJ1-3; perhaps TRBD1 as D (5 bases). The CDR3 covers 13 residues. The V and J ends lost 6 bases and 0 bases respectively, with 9 bases between them. The V gene's germline CDR1 is GTSNPN and CDR2 SVGIG (reference sequence). The CDR3, as DNA: TGTGCCTGTCACGGGGCCTCTGGAAACACCATATATTTT. Amino acids: CACHGASGNTIYF.

The chain carries TRBV7-2 and TRBJ2-7; D ambiguous. This CDR3 has 14 residues. The V end was cut by 5 bases, the J end by 0 bases, with 11 bases between. Germline V CDR1 and CDR2: SGHTA, FQGNSA. The DNA for the CDR3 is TGTGCCAGCAGCACTTATCTAACCTCCTACGAGCAGTACTTC. It yields the protein CASSTYLTSYEQYF.

In nucleotides, the CDR3 is TGTGCCAGCAGGGTGGACAGGGCGAGCGGGGAGCTGTTTTTT. It yields the protein CASRVDRASGELFF. The V and J genes are TRBV6-1 and TRBJ2-2; 8 bases match TRBD1. The junction had 7 bases not matched to a gene; V was cut back by 6 bases and J by 7 bases. The germline CDR1 and CDR2 sequences are MNHNS and SASEGT. The CDR3 has 14 residues.

V and J are TRBV28 and TRBJ2-5, with no clear D. Germline loops: CDR1 MDHEN, CDR2 SYDVKM. This CDR3 contains 13 residues. V was cut by 5 bases and J by 5 bases, with 12 bases left in between. CDR3 nucleotide sequence: TGTGCCAGCAGTCCCACAGCCACGGAGACCCAGTACTTC. Translating gives CASSPTATETQYF.

In the case of this clone: With only one base between it and a far larger clone, this is likely a read error. The J gene is TRBJ1-4, the V gene TRBV5-1; D unclear. The CDR3 loop spans 13 amino acids. V lost 0 bases and J 6 bases, leaving 6 bases between the germline ends. Germline CDR1 reads SGHRS; CDR2 reads YFSETQ. This CDR3 reads CASSLEPHEKLFF. The CDR3 coding sequence is TGCGCCAGCAGCTTGGAGCCGCATGAAAAACTGTTTTTT. The entire variable domain, with the rest obtained from reference TRBV5-1 and TRBJ1-4, is as follows: KAGVTQTPRYLIKTRGQQVTLSCSPISGHRSVSWYQQTPGQGLQFLFEYFSETQRNKGNFPGRFSGRQFSNSRSEMNVSTLELGDSALYLCASSLEPHEKLFFGSGTQLSVL.

The gene calls are TRBV4-3 and TRBJ2-5; TRBD2 matches 8 bases. The V segment lost 0 bases and the J segment 5 bases; nucleotides outside the gene matches: 8. This CDR3 has 16 residues. Germline CDR1 LGHNA, CDR2 YSLEER. CDR3 region: CASSQDWTSRMETQYF. CDR3 sequence (DNA): TGCGCCAGCAGCCAAGATTGGACTAGCCGAATGGAGACCCAGTACTTC.

The genes are TRBV11-1 and TRBJ1-1; no clear D. Germline-derived CDR1 and CDR2 are SGHAT and FQDESV (reference sequence). The CDR3 runs 13 residues. V gave up 1 base and J gave up 1 base, with 4 bases separating them. CDR3 sequence reads: CASSLGSNTEAFF. Here the CDR3 DNA reads TGTGCCAGCAGCTTAGGATCGAACACTGAAGCTTTCTTT.

The chain links TRBV7-2 to TRBJ1-1, with D tentatively TRBD1 (6 bases). The CDR3 is 13 residues long. Germline-derived CDR1 and CDR2 are SGHTA and FQGNSA. The V end was cut by 2 bases, the J end by 5 bases, with 9 bases between. The CDR3 sequence is CASSLNRDTEAFF. The CDR3 bases are TGTGCCAGCAGCTTAAACAGGGATACTGAAGCTTTCTTT.

This clone was found once. The rearrangement uses TRBV27 and TRBJ2-5; maybe TRBD1 (5 bases). This CDR3 has 14 residues. Germline V gene sequence: CDR1 MNHEY, CDR2 SMNVEV (reference sequence). Trimming cost V 4 bases and J 5 bases, with 14 bases left between them. Here the CDR3 reads CASSWDGAGETQYF. CDR3 sequence (DNA): TGTGCCAGCAGTTGGGATGGGGCAGGGGAGACCCAGTACTTC.

This clone was recorded only once. The chain joins TRBV5-4 to TRBJ2-4; tentatively, D is TRBD2 (6 bases). V was pared by 4 bases and J by 2 bases, with 16 bases between. The CDR3 loop spans 16 amino acids. Germline V gene data show CDR1 as SGHNT and CDR2 as YYREEE (reference sequence). The CDR3 sequence: CASSLGGYSPKNIQYF. The CDR3 DNA reads as TGTGCCAGCAGCCTGGGGGGTTACTCACCCAAAAACATTCAGTACTTC.

This clone was recorded many times. The rearrangement uses TRBV5-1 and TRBJ1-1; D ambiguous. This CDR3 spans 16 amino acids. Germline loops: CDR1 SGHRS, CDR2 YFSETQ. V was cut by 0 bases and J by 1 base, with 13 bases left in between. CDR3: CASSLGQESWNTEAFF. Here the CDR3 DNA reads TGCGCCAGCAGCTTGGGTCAGGAAAGTTGGAACACTGAAGCTTTCTTT.

This clone was observed a single time. J is TRBJ2-2 and V is TRBV5-1; no reliable D call. From germline, CDR1 is SGHRS and CDR2 YFSETQ. V was shortened by 3 bases and J by 5 bases, with 8 bases between the two germline ends. The CDR3 has 13 amino acids. In DNA form, the CDR3 reads TGCGCCAGCAGCTCTGACGGGACCGGGGAGCTGTTTTTT. Protein sequence: CASSSDGTGELFF.

This rearrangement joins TRBV5-1 to TRBJ2-5; D possibly corresponds to TRBD1 (5 bases). The CDR3 totals 14 residues. The germline V and J ends were trimmed by 3 bases and 5 bases, with 14 bases remaining between them. Germline V gene data show CDR1 as SGHRS and CDR2 as YFSETQ. The CDR3: CASSYYSGRETQYF. As DNA, the CDR3 is TGCGCCAGCAGCTACTACTCAGGGCGGGAGACCCAGTACTTC. Full variable domain (outside the CDR3, taken from reference TRBV5-1 and TRBJ2-5): KAGVTQTPRYLIKTRGQQVTLSCSPISGHRSVSWYQQTPGQGLQFLFEYFSETQRNKGNFPGRFSGRQFSNSRSEMNVSTLELGDSALYLCASSYYSGRETQYFGPGTRLLVL.

The chain is built from TRBV7-3 and TRBJ2-1, with TRBD2 matching over 9 bases. Trimming at V came to 5 bases and at J to 9 bases, leaving 5 bases not matched to a gene. Germline-derived CDR1 and CDR2 are SGHTA and FQGTGA. The CDR3 contains 13 residues. This CDR3 reads CASSTLTSGEQFF. DNA of the CDR3: TGTGCCAGCAGCACCCTGACTAGCGGTGAGCAGTTCTTC.

The rearrangement joins TRBV10-3 to TRBJ1-2; 7 positions match TRBD1. The trim removed 7 bases at V and 5 bases at J, leaving 13 bases unmatched. CDR3 length equals 15 residues. Germline loops: CDR1 ENHRY, CDR2 SYGVKD. The CDR3 region is CAITKKGAGGYGYTF. In DNA, the CDR3 is TGTGCCATCACAAAGAAGGGGGCAGGGGGATATGGCTACACCTTC.

There are a few counts of this clone. This chain's CDR3 is CASSPPGSSREAFF. CDR3 in DNA: TGTGCCAGCAGTCCCCCAGGGTCTTCACGGGAAGCTTTCTTT. The chain has TRBV28 and TRBJ1-1, with a weak D call TRBD1 (5 bases). The CDR3 loop spans 14 amino acids. V was clipped by 5 bases and J by 8 bases, with 18 bases between them. CDR1 is MDHEN, CDR2 SYDVKM, per germline.

V usage is TRBV30 and J usage is TRBJ1-4, with TRBD1 matching 7 bases. J lost 8 bases, V lost 5 bases, and 11 bases had no gene match. Germline V CDR1 and CDR2: GTSNPN, SVGIG (reference sequence). This CDR3 comprises 14 residues. CDR3 sequence (DNA): TGTGCCTGGTCCCCGACAGGGTCGGCAGAAAAACTGTTTTTT. Translating gives CAWSPTGSAEKLFF.

The chain recombines TRBV21-1 with TRBJ2-1; TRBD2 is taken as the D call from the table, unchecked against the DNA. TRBV21-1 is termed a pseudogene. The CDR3 spans 16 residues. CDR3 loop: CASSKFKTSPRDEQFF. The DNA for the CDR3 is TGTGCCAGCAGCAAATTTAAAACTAGCCCTCGGGATGAGCAGTTCTTC.

The chain carries TRBV11-3 and TRBJ1-5; 10 bases agree with TRBD1. This CDR3 spans 18 amino acids. V gave up 1 base and J gave up 3 bases; unmatched junction bases: 9. Germline V gives CDR1 SGHNT, CDR2 YENEEA. CDR3 sequence (DNA): TGTGCCAGCAGCTTAGCCCTCCCCGGGACAGGGGCCAATCAGCCCCAGCATTTT. It codes for CASSLALPGTGANQPQHF.

This rearrangement joins TRBV7-2 to TRBJ2-7; TRBD1 agrees at 8 bases. This CDR3 has 15 residues. Trimming at V came to 5 bases and at J to 4 bases, leaving 10 bases not matched to a gene. Per the germline V gene, CDR1 is SGHTA and CDR2 is FQGNSA. CDR3 in amino acids: CASSPGQGSQYEQYF. The CDR3 coding sequence is TGTGCCAGCAGCCCCGGACAGGGAAGTCAGTACGAGCAGTACTTC.